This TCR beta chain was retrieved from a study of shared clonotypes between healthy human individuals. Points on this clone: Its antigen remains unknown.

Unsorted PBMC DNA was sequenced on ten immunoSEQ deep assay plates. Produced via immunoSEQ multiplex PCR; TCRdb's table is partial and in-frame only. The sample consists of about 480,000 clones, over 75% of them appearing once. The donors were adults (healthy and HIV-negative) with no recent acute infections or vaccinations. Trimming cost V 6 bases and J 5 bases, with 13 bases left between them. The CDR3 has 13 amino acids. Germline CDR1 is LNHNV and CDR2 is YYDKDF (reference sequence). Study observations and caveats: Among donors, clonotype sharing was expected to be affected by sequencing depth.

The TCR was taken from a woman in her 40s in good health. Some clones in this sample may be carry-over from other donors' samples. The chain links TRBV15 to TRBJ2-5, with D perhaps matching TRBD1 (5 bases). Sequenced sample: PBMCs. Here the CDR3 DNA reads TGTGCCACCAGAGTAGAAGGGGTGGAGACCCAGTACTTC. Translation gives CATRVEGVETQYF.